This TCR beta chain was identified during a study of metastatic and nonmetastatic thyroid tumors. Study overall: Comparison of repertoires was carried out across blood and tumor or nodule tissue from malignant and benign thyroid patients.

This clone appeared many times. Its antigen remains unknown. Study-wide points: Reports indicated that malignant thyroid tumors showed significantly higher TCR beta diversity than benign nodules did, in blood and tumor.

Thyroid surgery took place with no prior treatment in any patient. Source study methods: It was from CDR3 differences across clinicopathological groups that a distant-metastasis classifier for papillary thyroid cancer was built. TCRdb called clones again from the PCR reads with MiXCR. TCRdb, not the original authors, processed these V and J calls. The table includes 64,000 or so clones, 15% to 20% detected once. Germline V gives CDR1 SGHRS, CDR2 YFSETQ. The CDR3 loop spans 15 amino acids. The ends were cut back, 0 bases at V and 2 bases at J, with 10 bases in the middle. This receptor was identified in a male donor with papillary thyroid cancer or a benign thyroid nodule (not recorded which). Some clones in this sample may be carry-over from other donors' samples. The V and J genes are TRBV5-1 and TRBJ2-3, with a tentative D call TRBD2 (6 bases). Sequenced sample: blood. The DNA for the CDR3 is TGCGCCAGCAGCTTGGGGGACTTATACACAGATACGCAGTATTTT. The encoded protein is CASSLGDLYTDTQYF.